This T cell receptor beta chain stems from a study of identical twins. Study findings and constraints: Conclusions relied on cross-sectional statistical analysis, not following the same donors.

MiXCR, applied by TCRdb to the 5' RACE reads, yields one record per CDR3 protein. In the table there are 690,000 or so distinct CDR3 sequences, under 9% of which are singletons. This clonotype was detected only a few times. Its target is unknown. The CDR3 totals 14 residues. V lost 6 bases and J lost 2, with 13 bases in between. These same data were also listed under a study on yellow fever vaccine responses in identical twins. That source reports: Convergence reportedly seemed to mark part of the twins' vaccine T cell response, with personalization marking the rest.

This TCR was recovered from a woman aged 18-29 years in good health. The sample taken for sequencing was PBMCs. V is TRBV12-3 or TRBV12-4 and J is TRBJ1-2; unclear D gene. The CDR3 bases are TGTGCCAGCAGCGCCGGCTTCGGCAACTATGGCTACACCTTC. Protein product: CASSAGFGNYGYTF.